This TCR beta chain emerged from a study of long-term antiretroviral therapy in people with HIV. Sequencing used immunoSEQ v3.0 at survey level. Sequencing used immunoSEQ multiplex PCR; TCRdb keeps in-frame clones, though not all of them. The sample shows 25,000 to 35,000 clones, roughly 93% of them seen only once. Trimming took off 1 base at V and 4 bases at J, with 6 bases between the two ends. Germline assignment: CDR1 SGHKS and CDR2 YYEKEE (reference sequence). The CDR3 loop spans 12 amino acids. The input for sequencing was unsorted PBMCs, taken around 7.4 years after starting antiretroviral therapy. This chain joins TRBV5-5 and TRBJ2-7; D is possibly TRBD1 or TRBD2 (5 bases each). This sequence originates from a man aged 45-60 years with HIV. CDR3 coding DNA: TGTGCCAGCAGCTTGTGGGGGTACGAGCAGTACTTC. This codes for CASSLWGYEQYF.